Listed below are T cell receptor beta chains from one sample, sequenced in a study of CD8 T cells in Susac syndrome. TCRdb analysed the immunoSEQ multiplex PCR reads with MiXCR anew, one entry per CDR3 protein. This table has 100,000 or so distinct CDR3 sequences, around 96% appearing once. The sequenced material came from CD8+ T cells from PBMCs. These receptors were collected from a human donor with Susac syndrome. Both conserved end residues are part of each CDR3. A D gene is named only where the DNA matches it firmly. The listing skips clone size in some rows; elsewhere it reads once, few, many or a size class.

abundance: .
v_gene: TRBV29-1
j_gene: TRBJ1-1
d_gene: TRBD1
CDR3aa: CSVEFYRGAEAFF
CDR3nt: TGCAGCGTTGAATTCTACAGGGGTGCTGAAGCTTTCTTT

abundance: .
v_gene: TRBV5-4
j_gene: TRBJ1-2
d_gene: .
CDR3aa: CASSFDRSDYGYTF
CDR3nt: TGTGCCAGCAGCTTTGACAGGTCGGACTATGGCTACACCTTC

abundance: .
v_gene: TRBV29-1
j_gene: TRBJ2-7
d_gene: TRBD1
CDR3aa: CSVEDGDRGPYEQYF
CDR3nt: TGCAGCGTTGAAGATGGAGACAGGGGACCCTACGAGCAGTACTTC

abundance: .
v_gene: TRBV20-1
j_gene: TRBJ1-1
d_gene: .
CDR3aa: CSARDLRNTEAFF
CDR3nt: TGCAGTGCTAGAGATCTGAGGAACACTGAAGCTTTCTTT

abundance: once
v_gene: TRBV20-1
j_gene: TRBJ1-2
d_gene: .
CDR3aa: CSARTRQAVDGYTF
CDR3nt: TGCAGTGCTAGAACTAGACAGGCAGTCGATGGCTACACCTTC

abundance: .
v_gene: TRBV29-1
j_gene: TRBJ2-1
d_gene: .
CDR3aa: CSVVDTGSYNEQFF
CDR3nt: TGCAGCGTTGTTGACACAGGCTCCTACAATGAGCAGTTCTTC

abundance: once
v_gene: TRBV12-3/TRBV12-4
j_gene: TRBJ1-5
d_gene: TRBD1
CDR3aa: CASSPGQGAGQPQHF
CDR3nt: TGTGCCAGCAGCCCGGGACAGGGAGCAGGGCAGCCCCAGCATTTT

abundance: .
v_gene: TRBV20-1
j_gene: TRBJ2-1
d_gene: TRBD2
CDR3aa: CSVRNSGSYNEQFF
CDR3nt: TGCAGTGTCCGCAATAGCGGGAGCTACAATGAGCAGTTCTTC

abundance: .
v_gene: TRBV9
j_gene: TRBJ2-5
d_gene: .
CDR3aa: CASSVDGRGRETQYF
CDR3nt: TGTGCCAGCAGCGTAGACGGTCGTGGTAGGGAGACCCAGTACTTC

abundance: .
v_gene: TRBV27
j_gene: TRBJ1-3
d_gene: TRBD1
CDR3aa: CASILDRRGNTIYF
CDR3nt: TGTGCCAGCATCCTGGACAGGCGGGGAAACACCATATATTTT

abundance: once
v_gene: TRBV9
j_gene: TRBJ1-2
d_gene: TRBD1
CDR3aa: CASSGQGGYTF
CDR3nt: TGTGCCAGCAGCGGACAGGGGGGCTACACCTTC

abundance: .
v_gene: TRBV5-1
j_gene: TRBJ2-1
d_gene: .
CDR3aa: CASSSLVSNEQFF
CDR3nt: TGCGCCAGCAGCTCCTTAGTCAGCAATGAGCAGTTCTTC

abundance: .
v_gene: TRBV27
j_gene: TRBJ1-1
d_gene: TRBD1
CDR3aa: CASRDRQGLGSTEAFF
CDR3nt: TGTGCCAGCAGGGACAGACAGGGGTTAGGGAGCACTGAAGCTTTCTTT

abundance: .
v_gene: TRBV29-1
j_gene: TRBJ2-1
d_gene: .
CDR3aa: CSVALGLRGNEQFF
CDR3nt: TGCAGCGTTGCGCTAGGACTGCGGGGAAATGAGCAGTTCTTC

abundance: .
v_gene: TRBV27
j_gene: TRBJ2-3
d_gene: TRBD2
CDR3aa: CASSLLAGDPTDTQYF
CDR3nt: TGTGCCAGCAGTTTACTAGCGGGGGACCCCACAGATACGCAGTATTTT

abundance: .
v_gene: TRBV5-1
j_gene: TRBJ2-2
d_gene: TRBD2
CDR3aa: CASSASGGPTGELFF
CDR3nt: TGCGCCAGCAGCGCAAGCGGGGGGCCCACCGGGGAGCTGTTTTTT

abundance: .
v_gene: TRBV5-1
j_gene: TRBJ1-2
d_gene: .
CDR3aa: CASSSGIDDYTF
CDR3nt: TGCGCCAGCAGCTCGGGGATCGATGACTACACCTTC

abundance: .
v_gene: TRBV7-9
j_gene: TRBJ2-7
d_gene: TRBD1
CDR3aa: CASGDRAVVYEQYF
CDR3nt: TGTGCCAGCGGGGACAGGGCCGTGGTCTACGAGCAGTACTTC

abundance: once
v_gene: TRBV18
j_gene: TRBJ2-3
d_gene: TRBD2
CDR3aa: CASSTGLAGGDTQYF
CDR3nt: TGTGCCAGCTCAACCGGACTAGCGGGAGGGGATACGCAGTATTTT

abundance: few
v_gene: TRBV13
j_gene: TRBJ2-3
d_gene: .
CDR3aa: CASSLTSTADTQYF
CDR3nt: TGTGCCAGCAGCTTAACTAGTACCGCAGATACGCAGTATTTT

abundance: .
v_gene: TRBV11-2
j_gene: TRBJ1-2
d_gene: .
CDR3aa: CASNIPGRGNYGYTF
CDR3nt: TGTGCCAGCAACATCCCAGGGAGAGGCAACTATGGCTACACCTTC

abundance: once
v_gene: TRBV6-1
j_gene: TRBJ2-6
d_gene: .
CDR3aa: CASTTRTARQTGANVLTF
CDR3nt: TGTGCCAGCACGACCCGGACAGCCCGACAAACTGGGGCCAACGTCCTGACTTTC

abundance: .
v_gene: TRBV25-1
j_gene: TRBJ2-7
d_gene: TRBD1
CDR3aa: CASSGPETGVNYEQYF
CDR3nt: TGTGCCAGCAGTGGCCCAGAGACAGGGGTGAACTACGAGCAGTACTTC

abundance: .
v_gene: TRBV18
j_gene: TRBJ2-3
d_gene: TRBD2
CDR3aa: CASSPAGLAATDTQYF
CDR3nt: TGTGCCAGCTCACCGGCGGGGCTAGCGGCAACAGATACGCAGTATTTT

abundance: few
v_gene: TRBV29-1
j_gene: TRBJ2-7
d_gene: .
CDR3aa: CSVNLGPSEQYF
CDR3nt: TGCAGCGTTAACCTCGGCCCCTCCGAGCAGTACTTC

abundance: .
v_gene: TRBV20-1
j_gene: TRBJ2-3
d_gene: .
CDR3aa: CSASKPSTDTQYF
CDR3nt: TGCAGTGCTAGTAAGCCCAGCACAGATACGCAGTATTTT

abundance: .
v_gene: TRBV13
j_gene: TRBJ2-1
d_gene: .
CDR3aa: CASSLEFNEQFF
CDR3nt: TGTGCCAGCAGCTTAGAATTCAATGAGCAGTTCTTC

abundance: .
v_gene: TRBV29-1
j_gene: TRBJ2-1
d_gene: TRBD2
CDR3aa: CSSEGGSDNEQFF
CDR3nt: TGCAGCTCAGAGGGCGGGAGTGACAATGAGCAGTTCTTC

abundance: .
v_gene: TRBV19
j_gene: TRBJ1-5
d_gene: .
CDR3aa: CARQGESNQPQHF
CDR3nt: TGTGCCAGGCAAGGTGAGAGCAATCAGCCCCAGCATTTT

abundance: .
v_gene: TRBV15
j_gene: TRBJ1-6
d_gene: TRBD1
CDR3aa: CATSRGTGDNSPLHF
CDR3nt: TGTGCCACCAGCAGAGGGACAGGGGATAATTCACCCCTCCACTTT

abundance: .
v_gene: TRBV18
j_gene: TRBJ1-5
d_gene: .
CDR3aa: CASSPVSSNQPQHF
CDR3nt: TGTGCCAGCTCCCCCGTATCTAGCAATCAGCCCCAGCATTTT

abundance: .
v_gene: TRBV12-3/TRBV12-4
j_gene: TRBJ1-2
d_gene: TRBD1
CDR3aa: CASSREGQVNYGYTF
CDR3nt: TGTGCCAGCAGTCGCGAGGGACAGGTTAACTATGGCTACACCTTC

abundance: .
v_gene: TRBV7-9
j_gene: TRBJ2-7
d_gene: .
CDR3aa: CASSDGGGGYEQYF
CDR3nt: TGTGCCAGCAGCGATGGGGGAGGGGGTTACGAGCAGTACTTC

abundance: few
v_gene: TRBV12-3/TRBV12-4
j_gene: TRBJ2-7
d_gene: .
CDR3aa: CASSFDSYEQYF
CDR3nt: TGTGCCAGCAGTTTCGACTCCTACGAGCAGTACTTC

abundance: .
v_gene: TRBV6-5
j_gene: TRBJ2-7
d_gene: .
CDR3aa: CASSASYGSYEQYF
CDR3nt: TGTGCCAGCAGTGCTTCTTACGGGTCCTACGAGCAGTACTTC

abundance: .
v_gene: TRBV7-9
j_gene: TRBJ2-6
d_gene: .
CDR3aa: CASSSPGAGANVLTF
CDR3nt: TGTGCCAGCAGCTCCCCAGGTGCTGGGGCCAACGTCCTGACTTTC

abundance: .
v_gene: TRBV27
j_gene: TRBJ2-7
d_gene: TRBD1
CDR3aa: CASSLTGQPVSEQYF
CDR3nt: TGTGCCAGCAGTTTGACGGGACAGCCAGTCTCCGAGCAGTACTTC

abundance: .
v_gene: TRBV18
j_gene: TRBJ2-7
d_gene: TRBD1
CDR3aa: CASSPNGQGGDEQYF
CDR3nt: TGTGCCAGCTCACCAAATGGACAGGGAGGAGACGAGCAGTACTTC

abundance: .
v_gene: TRBV28
j_gene: TRBJ2-1
d_gene: TRBD2
CDR3aa: CASSPAWASGKEEFF
CDR3nt: TGTGCCAGCAGTCCCGCCTGGGCTAGCGGGAAGGAGGAGTTCTTC

abundance: .
v_gene: TRBV5-4
j_gene: TRBJ2-7
d_gene: .
CDR3aa: CASSSGEGAYEQYF
CDR3nt: TGTGCCAGCAGCTCCGGCGAGGGGGCCTACGAGCAGTACTTC